The 8 T cell receptor beta chains below come from one sample, sequenced in a study of cytomegalovirus exposure and HLA in healthy donors. PCR was performed using 60 Vbeta and 13 Jbeta primers. This table comes from immunoSEQ multiplex PCR, and its TCRdb copy is limited to in-frame clones, with some not included. This sample has approximately 69,000 clones; 60% to 80% occur once, and the top ten carry 22%. The sequencing input was PBMCs. The receptors derive from a woman aged 30 to 39 in good health and CMV-seropositive.

This sequence joins TRBV6-5 and TRBJ1-5, with D possibly being TRBD1 (5 bases). Germline V gene lookup returns CDR1 MNHEY and CDR2 SVGAGI. The CDR3 consists of 14 residues. V lost 0 bases and J 5 bases, leaving 8 bases between the germline ends. The CDR3 region has the DNA TGTGCCAGCAGTTACTCAGGGGATTATCAGCCCCAGCATTTT. Translated, it gives CASSYSGDYQPQHF.

V usage is TRBV7-6 and J usage is TRBJ2-1; the match to TRBD2 covers 11 bases. Germline assignment: CDR1 SGHVS and CDR2 FNYEAQ. The CDR3 length is 18 residues. Trimming removed 3 bases from V and 0 bases from J; junction bases left unmatched: 7. This CDR3 reads CASSFPSGRPSSYNEQFF. The DNA of the CDR3 is TGTGCCAGCAGCTTCCCTAGCGGGAGGCCGAGCTCCTACAATGAGCAGTTCTTC.

This clone was seen a handful of times. The gene calls are TRBV4-2 and TRBJ2-7; 10 bases line up with TRBD2. With V trimmed by 0 bases and J by 4 bases, 6 bases remained unmatched. CDR3 length equals 16 residues. Germline loops: CDR1 LGHNA, CDR2 YNFKEQ. CDR3 nucleotide sequence: TGTGCCAGCAGCCAAGATCTGGGACTAGCGAGGTACGAGCAGTACTTC. Encoded protein: CASSQDLGLARYEQYF.

This clone was counted a few times. The chain couples TRBV10-3 to TRBJ1-1; D perhaps matches TRBD1 (6 bases). Germline values: CDR1 ENHRY, CDR2 SYGVKD. Trimming left V 6 bases short and J 1 base short, with 9 bases between. The CDR3 has 13 amino acids. The CDR3 DNA sequence: TGTGCCATCAGCCAGGGACAGAACACTGAAGCTTTCTTT. It codes for CAISQGQNTEAFF.

V is TRBV27 and J is TRBJ2-3; D remains ambiguous. The CDR3 sequence is 11 residues long. CDR1 MNHEY and CDR2 SMNVEV come from the germline V gene (reference sequence). The V gene lost 6 bases and the J gene lost 2 bases, with 3 bases spanning the gap. The CDR3 sequence: CASSHTDTQYF. In DNA, the CDR3 is TGTGCCAGCAGCCACACAGATACGCAGTATTTT.

V is TRBV7-9 and J is TRBJ2-7, with D unresolved. V was trimmed by 1 base and J by 1 base, leaving 5 bases between them. CDR1 is SEHNR and CDR2 is FQNEAQ in the germline V gene (reference sequence). This CDR3 contains 13 residues. The chain's CDR3 is CASSLVLSYEQYF. CDR3 in DNA: TGTGCCAGCAGCTTAGTATTGTCCTACGAGCAGTACTTC. Together with reference TRBV7-9 and TRBJ2-7, the CDR3 gives the full variable domain: DTGVSQNPRHKITKRGQNVTFRCDPISEHNRLYWYRQTLGQGPEFLTYFQNEAQLEKSRLLSDRFSAERPKGSFSTLEIQRTEQGDSAMYLCASSLVLSYEQYFGPGTRLTVT.

This chain connects TRBV10-3 to TRBJ1-2, with TRBD1 matching 7 bases. Trimming cost V 3 bases and J 8 bases; bases outside gene matches: 6. The CDR3 is 13 residues long. Per germline, CDR1 ENHRY and CDR2 SYGVKD. The CDR3 DNA is TGTGCCATCAGTGATCCAGGGGGTCGGGGCTACACCTTC. Its protein product is CAISDPGGRGYTF.

This rearrangement joins TRBV30 to TRBJ1-1, with TRBD1 as a possible D gene (6 bases). Between the trimmed V and J ends, which lost 7 bases and 5 bases, there was a span of 14 bases. The CDR3 has 12 residues. The germline V gene encodes CDR1 GTSNPN and CDR2 SVGIG (reference sequence). The CDR3, as DNA: TGTGCCTTTACCCCAGGGGTTACTGAAGCTTTCTTT. This translates into CAFTPGVTEAFF.